Detailed here is one TCR beta chain. This specimen comes from a study of control samples from healthy donors and cancer patients. Produced via immunoSEQ multiplex PCR; TCRdb's table is partial and in-frame only. The table has about 92,000 clones, roughly 82% seen once; the top ten hold approximately 9.8%. Germline V CDR1 and CDR2: LGHNT, FRNRAP. The trim removed 6 bases at V and 6 bases at J, leaving 6 bases unmatched. The CDR3 is 14 amino acids. The source of this sequence is a woman aged 55-69 years in good health. The sequencing input was blood. This rearrangement joins TRBV12-5 to TRBJ2-1, with TRBD1 matching 9 bases. CDR3 residues: CASGPGQGSNEQFF. CDR3 in DNA: TGTGCTAGTGGCCCGGGACAGGGCTCCAATGAGCAGTTCTTC.